The 16 T cell receptor beta chains in this list originate from one sample, sequenced in a study of blood T cell repertoires in COVID-19. Sequencing was performed with immunoSEQ multiplex PCR; in TCRdb, only in-frame clones are kept and a portion is missing. This table holds approximately 300,000 clones, 70% to 90% found once. What was sequenced was PBMCs or T cells enriched from blood (not recorded which). Every receptor here comes from a woman in her 30s who had recovered from COVID-19.

V usage is TRBV5-6 and J usage is TRBJ2-7; D unclear. V was cut by 3 bases and J by 4 bases, with 11 bases left in between. CDR3 length equals 13 residues. CDR1 SGHDT and CDR2 YYEEEE come from the germline V gene. The CDR3 DNA sequence: TGTGCCAGCAGCTCGGTAGAGGCTTACGAGCAGTACTTC. Translating it yields CASSSVEAYEQYF.

V gene TRBV5-1 combines with J gene TRBJ1-2; D ambiguous. V was shortened by 2 bases and J by 0 bases, with 11 bases between the two germline ends. CDR3 length: 15 amino acids. The germline CDR1 and CDR2 sequences are SGHRS and YFSETQ. CDR3 coding DNA: TGCGCCAGCAGCTTCCAAAGACACCCTAACTATGGCTACACCTTC. Protein product: CASSFQRHPNYGYTF.

V and J are TRBV10-2 and TRBJ2-1; 9 bases align to TRBD2. Germline V CDR1 and CDR2: WSHSY, SAAADI. After removal of 7 bases from V and 5 bases from J, the junction contained 9 bases not matched to a gene. The CDR3 totals 15 residues. CDR3 in amino acids: CASTRAGGTDNEQFF. For the CDR3, the DNA is TGCGCCAGCACCAGGGCGGGAGGGACCGACAATGAGCAGTTCTTC.

The chain uses TRBV7-9 and TRBJ2-7; 8 bases agree with TRBD1. The CDR3 is made up of 15 amino acids. The V segment lost 5 bases and the J segment 4 bases; nucleotides outside the gene matches: 10. Germline values: CDR1 SEHNR, CDR2 FQNEAQ (reference sequence). CDR3 sequence (DNA): TGTGCCAGCAGCACAACCGGGACAGGAAAATACGAGCAGTACTTC. Translating it yields CASSTTGTGKYEQYF.

This chain connects TRBV6-1 to TRBJ1-5, with 8 bases matching TRBD1. V was pared by 2 bases and J by 4 bases, with 4 bases of the junction left unmatched. Germline CDR1 is MNHNS and CDR2 is SASEGT. The CDR3 spans 15 residues. The CDR3 region is CASSETDRVNQPQHF. In DNA form, the CDR3 reads TGTGCCAGCAGTGAAACGGACAGGGTTAATCAGCCCCAGCATTTT.

This clone was observed a single time. The J gene is TRBJ1-4, the V gene TRBV19; no reliable D call. Trimming stripped 8 bases from V and 0 bases from J, with 13 bases between. The germline V gene encodes CDR1 LNHDA and CDR2 SQIVND (reference sequence). The CDR3 loop spans 15 amino acids. The chain's CDR3 is CASRRVAPTNEKLFF. CDR3 bases: TGTGCCAGTCGGCGGGTCGCCCCAACTAATGAAAAACTGTTTTTT.

This rearrangement joins TRBV11-2 to TRBJ1-2; tentative D call: TRBD1 (6 bases). V shed 3 bases and J shed 6 bases, with 11 bases lying between them. The CDR3 has 13 amino acids. Per germline, CDR1 SGHAT and CDR2 FQNNGV. CDR3 nucleotide sequence: TGTGCCAGCAGCTTTAACAGGGTTAATGGCTACACCTTC. Translating gives CASSFNRVNGYTF.

This rearrangement joins TRBV10-2 to TRBJ2-3, with D tentatively TRBD2 (6 bases). This CDR3 contains 13 residues. Germline values: CDR1 WSHSY, CDR2 SAAADI. Between the trimmed V and J ends, which lost 2 bases and 3 bases, there was a span of 6 bases. The DNA for the CDR3 is TGCGCCAGCAGTGAGGGGGGGACAGATACGCAGTATTTT. Translation gives CASSEGGTDTQYF.

CDR3 residues: CASSVGASNTGELFF. The CDR3 DNA reads TGTGCCAGCAGTGTTGGGGCCTCGAACACCGGGGAGCTGTTTTTT. The chain links TRBV2 to TRBJ2-2; tentatively, D is TRBD1 (5 bases). Trimming stripped 4 bases from V and 0 bases from J, with 9 bases between. CDR3 length equals 15 residues. Per germline, CDR1 SNHLY and CDR2 FYNNEI. Full variable domain (rest looked up from reference TRBV2 and TRBJ2-2): EPEVTQTPSHQVTQMGQEVILRCVPISNHLYFYWYRQILGQKVEFLVSFYNNEISEKSEIFDDQFSVERPDGSNFTLKIRSTKLEDSAMYFCASSVGASNTGELFFGEGSRLTVL.

The genes are TRBV2 and TRBJ1-5, with D perhaps matching TRBD1 (5 bases). V was pared by 6 bases and J by 2 bases, with 11 bases between. This CDR3 contains 14 residues. CDR1 SNHLY and CDR2 FYNNEI come from the germline V gene. CDR3 loop: CASSQTVRNQPQHF. CDR3 coding DNA: TGTGCCAGCAGCCAGACAGTTCGCAATCAGCCCCAGCATTTT.

V gene TRBV21-1 combines with J gene TRBJ1-5. TRBV21-1 constitutes a pseudogene. This CDR3 region has 17 residues. CDR3 amino acids: CASSKTPKSHSNQPQHF. The CDR3, as DNA: TGTGCCAGCAGCAAAACTCCAAAATCTCATAGCAATCAGCCCCAGCATTTT.

The chain joins TRBV3-1 (or the pseudogene TRBV3-2) to TRBJ1-2; D is uncertain. Deletions cut 0 bases from V and 8 bases from J, with 13 bases between. Germline CDR1 is LGHDT and CDR2 is YNNKEL (reference sequence). The CDR3 is 14 amino acids. The CDR3 region is CASSQEAPVGGYTF. DNA for the CDR3: TGTGCCAGCAGCCAAGAAGCCCCAGTGGGCGGCTACACCTTC.

V gene TRBV6-5 combines with J gene TRBJ2-7, with 12 nucleotides matching TRBD2. Germline CDR1 is MNHEY and CDR2 is SVGAGI. The ends lost 6 bases at V and 2 bases at J; junction bases unmatched: 2. The CDR3 spans 14 residues. For the CDR3, the DNA is TGTGCCAGCAGCAGGACTAGCGGGACCTACGAGCAGTACTTC. Amino acid sequence: CASSRTSGTYEQYF.

The V call is TRBV19, the J call TRBJ1-5, with unresolved D. CDR1 LNHDA and CDR2 SQIVND come from the germline V gene (reference sequence). The CDR3 runs 12 residues. The germline V and J ends were trimmed by 3 bases and 8 bases, with 8 bases remaining between them. In nucleotides, the CDR3 is TGTGCCAGTAGTATGATAGCGGAGCCCCAGCATTTT. Amino acid sequence: CASSMIAEPQHF. Full variable domain (missing parts from reference TRBV19 and TRBJ1-5): DGGITQSPKYLFRKEGQNVTLSCEQNLNHDAMYWYRQDPGQGLRLIYYSQIVNDFQKGDIAEGYSVSREKKESFPLTVTSAQKNPTAFYLCASSMIAEPQHFGDGTRLSIL.

This clone was seen once. The gene calls are TRBV25-1 and TRBJ2-3, with TRBD2 matching over 11 bases. V was clipped by 6 bases and J by 1 base; unmatched bases: 6. The CDR3 spans 16 residues. Germline-derived CDR1 and CDR2 are MGHDK and SYGVNS. The CDR3 sequence: CASSPLAGGRTDTQYF. The DNA for the CDR3 is TGTGCCAGCAGCCCCCTAGCGGGAGGACGCACAGATACGCAGTATTTT.

V is TRBV6-1 and J is TRBJ2-3; TRBD1 is a possible D gene (5 bases). The CDR3 sequence is 17 residues long. Trimming removed 1 base from V and 2 bases from J, with 16 bases in between. Germline CDR1 and CDR2: MNHNS and SASEGT. CDR3 loop: CASSEDPVQGITDTQYF. CDR3 in DNA: TGTGCCAGCAGTGAAGATCCTGTTCAGGGCATCACAGATACGCAGTATTTT.